This record concerns one T cell receptor beta chain sequence. Its antigen is still unknown. Per germline, CDR1 SNHLY and CDR2 FYNNEI. V was trimmed by 5 bases and J by 3 bases, leaving 17 bases between them. The CDR3 is made up of 16 amino acids. The PCR made use of 60 Vbeta and 13 Jbeta primers. The table came from immunoSEQ multiplex PCR; TCRdb's copy has only in-frame clones and leaves some out. The top ten hold 5.6% of the sample, which has about 150,000 clones, 70% to 90% seen once. This sample is part of a study of cytomegalovirus exposure and HLA in healthy donors. Whole-study context: Genetic ancestry analysis placed approximately 80% of the 400 or so donors that were genotyped in the Caucasian-associated cluster.

Whole-study results and caveats: Earlier results showed most TCR beta V segments being productive about 87% or about 30% of the time.

Sequenced: PBMCs. This clonotype originated in a woman in her forties in good health and CMV-seropositive. The rearrangement links TRBV2 to TRBJ1-5, with a weak D call TRBD1 (6 bases). The CDR3 spells CASSLQGAVTNQPQHF. CDR3 in DNA: TGTGCCAGCAGTTTACAGGGCGCTGTCACCAATCAGCCCCAGCATTTT.